This entry lists 4 T cell receptor beta chains sequenced from one sample in a study of regulatory T cells in long-lasting Graves disease. Time point given: persistent/refractory GD, antithyroid drugs over 5 years with positive TRAb. The TCR library used RNA extracted from PBMCs. Through Arm-PCR of CDR3 regions and iRepertoire HTBI primers, TCR beta libraries were built. One entry per CDR3 protein results from TCRdb running MiXCR on the multiplex PCR reads. The sample carries a few hundred thousand distinct CDR3 sequences, 23% recorded once. Specimen: peripheral blood mononuclear cells (PBMCs), collected when the disease was refractory, from a patient treated with antithyroid drugs. The origin of the receptors is a female donor with Graves disease.

The chain joins TRBV29-1 to TRBJ2-3, with D unclear. CDR1 is SQVTM, CDR2 ANQGSEA, per germline. The CDR3 extends over 16 amino acids. The germline V and J ends were trimmed by 2 bases and 0 bases, with 15 bases remaining between them. CDR3 sequence: CSVEKGIGGSTDTQYF. In DNA form, the CDR3 reads TGCAGCGTTGAAAAAGGCATCGGCGGTAGCACAGATACGCAGTATTTT.

The rearrangement joins TRBV18 to TRBJ2-7, with TRBD2 identical over 7 bases. This CDR3 spans 17 amino acids. Per germline, CDR1 KGHSH and CDR2 LQKENI. V dropped 1 base and J dropped 0; count of bases not matched to a gene: 9. CDR3 residues: CASSPRSSSGASYEQYF. CDR3 DNA sequence: TGTGCCAGCTCACCACGAAGCTCTAGCGGAGCCTCCTACGAGCAGTACTTC.

V and J are TRBV7-9 and TRBJ2-4; D is ambiguous. The V and J ends lost 4 bases and 0 bases respectively, with 7 bases between them. The CDR3 is 14 amino acids. Germline V CDR1 and CDR2: SEHNR, FQNEAQ (reference sequence). The CDR3 protein is CASSSQVAKNIQYF. The CDR3 DNA reads TGTGCCAGCAGCTCGCAGGTAGCCAAAAACATTCAGTACTTC. The complete variable domain, with remaining parts taken from reference TRBV7-9 and TRBJ2-4, reads DTGVSQNPRHKITKRGQNVTFRCDPISEHNRLYWYRQTLGQGPEFLTYFQNEAQLEKSRLLSDRFSAERPKGSFSTLEIQRTEQGDSAMYLCASSSQVAKNIQYFGAGTRLSVL.

Ten or more counts support this clonotype. The CDR3 bases are TGTGCCTGGAAGGGACGACAGGGCGAAGGCTATGGCTACACCTTC. It translates to CAWKGRQGEGYGYTF. This chain links TRBV30 with TRBJ1-2, with 7 bases lining up with TRBD1. Trimming at V came to 4 bases and at J to 4 bases, leaving 12 bases not matched to a gene. This CDR3 contains 15 residues. Germline V lookup: CDR1 GTSNPN, CDR2 SVGIG (reference sequence).